The source of this TCR beta chain is a study of CD8+CD57+ T cells in acquired aplastic anemia. Study-level background: Roughly 3.2 ug was the average amount of DNA from sorted CD4+ and CD8+ cells. CD4+ cell libraries from healthy donors averaged around 11 million reads.

Study conclusions and caveats: Patients shared around 30 CD8+ CDR3 sequences with controls. For CD8+ Simpson's diversity, patients and controls showed no significant difference.

According to the study, genomic DNA was the template for TCR beta VDJ and CDR3 profiling. TCRdb reprocessed the reads via MiXCR and lists one record per CDR3 protein. The sample shows 150,000 to 200,000 distinct CDR3 sequences, 35% to 55% of them seen only once. CDR1 is ENHRY and CDR2 is SYGVKD in the germline V gene. The CDR3 has 18 residues. V gave up 4 bases and J gave up 6 bases; unmatched junction bases: 12. This clonotype occurred many times. Its specificity is unknown. This TCR came from a human donor in good health. The sample was sorted CD4+, CD8+, or CD8+CD57+ T cells (not recorded which) from PBMCs. The chain recombines TRBV10-3 with TRBJ2-2, with 12 bases identical to TRBD2. CDR3 DNA: TGTGCCATCAGTGCGACAGGCTACCGACTAGCGGGAGCCGGGGAGCTGTTTTTT. As protein: CAISATGYRLAGAGELFF.